These T cell receptor beta chains were read from a single sample in a study of OX40 agonist ivuxolimab in advanced cancers. Profiling relied on immunoSEQ multiplex PCR, and the TCRdb table lists in-frame clones only, not all of them. The table has about 86,000 clones, about 89% seen once. This specimen was CD4+ or CD8+ T cells sorted from blood, taken in a trial of the OX40 agonist ivuxolimab. These receptors were obtained from an adult with an advanced solid tumor such as melanoma, head and neck, liver or kidney cancer. Both conserved end residues are trimmed from each CDR3.

v_gene	j_gene	CDR3aa
TRBV6-6	TRBJ2-1	ASRKTSGRHEQF
TRBV11-2	TRBJ1-2	ASSSRRAPHGYT
TRBV10-2	TRBJ1-1	ASSGTGSYTEAF
TRBV11-2	TRBJ1-2	ASSLGRTYGYT
TRBV6-6	TRBJ2-5	ASSLVAGGQETQY
TRBV11-2	TRBJ2-1	ASSLGQANEQF
TRBV18	TRBJ2-3	ASSPSRPGLAEITDTQY
TRBV4-1	TRBJ1-5	ASSQVYTFSNQPQH
TRBV14	TRBJ2-1	ASSQEGSGELEQF
TRBV11-2	TRBJ2-5	ASSLGTWRETQY
TRBV4-1	TRBJ2-7	ASSQGGNYYEQY
TRBV10-2	TRBJ2-7	ASTPGQYEQY
TRBV5-6	TRBJ1-2	ASSWQDAGYT
TRBV4-1	TRBJ1-1	ASSHGGSEAF
TRBV27	TRBJ2-1	ASSLGNEQF
TRBV27	TRBJ1-2	ASSFIFGGGYGYT
TRBV2	TRBJ1-4	ALTRGGQGVGKLF
TRBV4-1	TRBJ2-7	ASSQVSGLGLTYEQY
TRBV6-1	TRBJ1-2	ASIRAGPGGYT
TRBV2	TRBJ2-7	ASIRGLGYEQY
TRBV25-1	TRBJ2-7	ASSLAVYEQY
TRBV2	TRBJ2-2	ASSPGQNTGELF
TRBV30	TRBJ1-4	AWRGEGEKLF
TRBV19	TRBJ1-3	ASSIERNSGNTIY
TRBV19	TRBJ1-1	ASTLRAASETEAF
TRBV14	TRBJ2-7	ASSQGGPWYEQY
TRBV15	TRBJ2-7	ATSTEEGTGSIYEQY
TRBV7-9	TRBJ2-7	ASSPPGTGLLEQY
TRBV5-4	TRBJ2-5	ASSFRGTGGKETQY
TRBV2	TRBJ2-7	ASSDRLQSYEQY
TRBV6-5	TRBJ2-7	ASSYGAENYEQY
TRBV6-1	TRBJ1-4	ASSKDGTTNEKLF
TRBV21-1	TRBJ2-6	ASSKAFGGAGANVLT
TRBV27	TRBJ1-2	ASSFQGAFNYGYT
TRBV28	TRBJ1-2	ASRQPSRDYGYT
TRBV7-9	TRBJ2-7	ASSKAGGGRYEQY
TRBV4-1	TRBJ1-5	ASSWGEGNQPQH
TRBV6-1	TRBJ2-7	ASSFPRREQY
TRBV7-6	TRBJ2-5	ASSLGGQKETQY
TRBV29-1	TRBJ1-1	SVEPGFLNTEAF
TRBV7-3	TRBJ2-2	ASSLTIAGGTGELF
TRBV27	TRBJ2-7	ASSTGTSGNSSYEQY
TRBV4-2	TRBJ2-3	ASSPRSAADTQY
TRBV28	TRBJ1-1	AILAGTIPFEAF
TRBV6-6	TRBJ2-7	ASSYLGASGDYEQY
TRBV10-3	TRBJ1-2	AISESTGLYGYT
TRBV10-1	TRBJ2-3	ASSEYLAGGDTQY
TRBV2	TRBJ2-3	ASTPSGLGGRSTDTQY
TRBV10-3	TRBJ2-2	AISESSGGELF
TRBV6-6	TRBJ1-1	ASSWTRGANTEAF
TRBV7-9	TRBJ2-1	ASSPLLAGGLDEQF
TRBV30	TRBJ1-2	AWSEGLYGYT
TRBV11-3	TRBJ2-7	ASSLSATGFFEQY
TRBV19	TRBJ2-7	ASSIRGQGNYEQY
TRBV6-6	TRBJ2-7	ASSYSGQGKSYEQY